This T cell receptor (beta chain) was observed in a study of prognosis after radiotherapy for stage I lung cancer. Study context: Several patients developed distant metastases (median around 7 months) after radiotherapy; 15 showed no significant progression.

Every patient was node-negative on CT and PET/CT and lacked prior chemotherapy, radiotherapy or other malignancies. The J segment lost 3 bases and the V segment lost 9 bases, leaving 10 bases of the junction unmatched. Germline assignment: CDR1 MNHEY and CDR2 SVGEGT. The CDR3 extends over 15 amino acids. TCR beta CDR3 was amplified from genomic DNA by two-round multiplex PCR. Specific primers for each TRBV and TRBJ gene were what first-round PCR used. TCRdb used MiXCR to reprocess the multiplex PCR reads, holding one entry per CDR3 protein. The data hold about 51,000 distinct CDR3 sequences, with under 45% observed a single time. On this clonotype itself: Since a much larger clone is just one base distant, this may be a read error.

The chain employs TRBV6-2 or TRBV6-3 and TRBJ2-3; 9 bases align to TRBD1. This TCR came from a donor aged 50 or older with non-small cell lung cancer. The material was PBMCs, obtained before or after stereotactic body radiation therapy (not recorded which). This CDR3 is CARTNRGRGTDTQYF. CDR3 nucleotide sequence: TGTGCCAGAACCAACAGGGGGCGCGGGACAGATACGCAGTATTTT.